The 21 T cell receptor beta chains below come from one sample, sequenced in a study of T cells in localized non-small cell lung cancer (dated by TCRdb to 2018 to 2021). Libraries were built with the immunoSEQ multiplex PCR assay. TCRdb stores this immuneACCESS table with in-frame sequences only. Part of the clones is absent; in the studies checked, under half of the shortfall reflects unresolved V genes, and no reason is known for the rest. The sample includes under 2,500 clones, with 18% observed a single time. The ten top clones hold around 13% of the sample. Material: normal lung tissue next to the tumor, obtained before any cancer treatment. Receptors were obtained from a male donor older than 55 with stage I non-small cell lung cancer.

This clone was seen a handful of times. The chain joins TRBV19 to TRBJ2-7; 7 bases are a match to TRBD2. Unmatched junction bases numbered 17, after V lost 3 bases and J lost 6 bases. From germline, CDR1 is LNHDA and CDR2 SQIVND (reference sequence). CDR3 size: 17 residues. In nucleotides, the CDR3 is TGTGCCAGTAGTATGGCCTCTTGGGGAGGGGCGACGGGCGAGCAGTACTTC. It specifies CASSMASWGGATGEQYF. The variable domain in full, completed from reference TRBV19 and TRBJ2-7, reads DGGITQSPKYLFRKEGQNVTLSCEQNLNHDAMYWYRQDPGQGLRLIYYSQIVNDFQKGDIAEGYSVSREKKESFPLTVTSAQKNPTAFYLCASSMASWGGATGEQYFGPGTRLTVT.

This clone was counted ten times or more. V is TRBV11-3 and J is TRBJ2-5, with TRBD1 matching over 8 bases. After removal of 4 bases from V and 2 bases from J, the junction contained 3 bases not matched to a gene. This CDR3 has 14 residues. Per germline, CDR1 SGHNT and CDR2 YENEEA. The CDR3, as DNA: TGTGCCAGCAGCTCTCGGACAGGGCAAGAGACCCAGTACTTC. This encodes CASSSRTGQETQYF.

In this sample, this clone turned up a few times. This sequence joins TRBV28 and TRBJ2-7; 7 positions agree with TRBD2. J was trimmed by 4 bases and V by 5 bases; bases with no gene match: 2. This CDR3 is 12 amino acids long. In germline, CDR1 is MDHEN, CDR2 SYDVKM. The DNA of the CDR3 is TGTGCCAGCAGTCGACTAGCTTACGAGCAGTACTTC. It is translated as CASSRLAYEQYF.

This clone was seen a handful of times. This chain uses TRBV6-8 with TRBJ1-5; 10 bases map to TRBD1. This CDR3 spans 14 amino acids. Germline V CDR1 and CDR2: MNHGY, SAAAGT. V lost 6 bases, J lost 6 bases, and 5 bases stayed unmatched. The CDR3 region is CASSFDRGPQPQHF. CDR3 nucleotide sequence: TGTGCCAGCAGCTTCGACAGGGGGCCTCAGCCCCAGCATTTT.

The chain carries TRBV19 and TRBJ2-7; 7 bases map to TRBD1. The CDR3 totals 15 residues. Germline V gives CDR1 LNHDA, CDR2 SQIVND (reference sequence). V gave up 3 bases and J gave up 2 bases; unmatched junction bases: 7. The CDR3 DNA reads TGTGCCAGTAGTATCCGGACAGGAGGCCCCTACGAGCAGTACTTC. This codes for CASSIRTGGPYEQYF.

By sample fraction, this clone is medium-sized. This chain joins TRBV25-1 and TRBJ2-3, with D hard to call. Germline V gene data show CDR1 as MGHDK and CDR2 as SYGVNS. The CDR3 loop spans 15 amino acids. Between the trimmed V and J ends, which lost 0 bases and 4 bases, there was a span of 11 bases. The CDR3 protein is CASSEYTQAADTQYF. CDR3 DNA: TGTGCCAGCAGTGAATATACCCAGGCGGCAGATACGCAGTATTTT. Supplemented by reference TRBV25-1 and TRBJ2-3, the full variable domain reads EADIYQTPRYLVIGTGKKITLECSQTMGHDKMYWYQQDPGMELHLIHYSYGVNSTEKGDLSSESTVSRIRTEHFPLTLESARPSHTSQYLCASSEYTQAADTQYFGPGTRLTVL.

This clone was counted only a few times. The CDR3 sequence is CSVVGTAHTEAFF. CDR3 DNA sequence: TGCAGCGTTGTCGGGACAGCGCACACTGAAGCTTTCTTT. This chain connects TRBV29-1 to TRBJ1-1; 7 bases match TRBD1. J lost 3 bases, V lost 4 bases, and 5 bases had no gene match. The CDR3 runs to 13 residues. CDR1 SQVTM and CDR2 ANQGSEA come from the germline V gene.

J is TRBJ2-7 and V is TRBV6-1; 10 bases fit TRBD2. The V and J ends lost 1 base and 3 bases, in that order; junction bases with no gene match: 3. This CDR3 region has 15 residues. Germline V lookup: CDR1 MNHNS, CDR2 SASEGT. CDR3: CASSEELAGSYEQYF. The CDR3 region has the DNA TGTGCCAGCAGTGAAGAACTAGCGGGGAGCTACGAGCAGTACTTC.

This clone was detected only a few times. V is TRBV5-1 and J is TRBJ2-1; 7 bases match TRBD2. Looked up from germline, CDR1 is SGHRS and CDR2 is YFSETQ. V lost 0 bases, J lost 9 bases, and 9 bases stayed unmatched. The CDR3 covers 15 residues. CDR3 sequence: CASSLANGLEGEQFF. The CDR3 nucleotides are TGCGCCAGCAGCTTGGCCAACGGACTAGAGGGTGAGCAGTTCTTC.

This chain links TRBV11-3 with TRBJ2-1; TRBD1 agrees at 8 bases. With V trimmed by 5 bases and J by 5 bases, 8 bases remained unmatched. This CDR3 is 15 amino acids long. The V gene's germline CDR1 is SGHNT and CDR2 YENEEA. DNA for the CDR3: TGTGCCAGCAGCGACTATTTACAGGGGGACAATGAGCAGTTCTTC. This gives the protein CASSDYLQGDNEQFF. The whole variable domain, filled in from reference TRBV11-3 and TRBJ2-1, reads EAGVVQSPRYKIIEKKQPVAFWCNPISGHNTLYWYLQNLGQGPELLIRYENEEAVDDSQLPKDRFSAERLKGVDSTLKIQPAELGDSAVYLCASSDYLQGDNEQFFGPGTRLTVL.

This clone was observed a few times. The chain combines TRBV30 with TRBJ2-5, with D perhaps assigned TRBD1 or TRBD2 (6 bases each). The V end was cut by 1 base, the J end by 2 bases, with 14 bases between. CDR3 size: 15 residues. In germline, CDR1 is GTSNPN, CDR2 SVGIG (reference sequence). This CDR3 reads CAWSGGAGLQETQYF. In DNA form, the CDR3 reads TGTGCCTGGAGTGGGGGGGCAGGACTTCAAGAGACCCAGTACTTC.

The genes are TRBV9 and TRBJ1-3, with a possible D match to TRBD1 (5 bases). Germline V CDR1 and CDR2: SGDLS, YYNGEE. CDR3 length: 15 residues. V lost 0 bases to trimming and J lost 8 bases, with 15 bases between them. The CDR3 is CASSVAQGKSDTIYF. CDR3 coding DNA: TGTGCCAGCAGCGTAGCTCAGGGCAAGTCGGACACCATATATTTT.

This clone rates as medium-sized. The chain joins TRBV29-1 to TRBJ1-1, with D hard to call. This CDR3 comprises 13 residues. Trimming removed 6 bases at V and 3 bases at J, with 14 bases between. From germline, CDR1 is SQVTM and CDR2 ANQGSEA. CDR3 DNA sequence: TGCAGCGTATCCGCTTCACCGGACACTGAAGCTTTCTTT. Protein: CSVSASPDTEAFF.

The J gene is TRBJ1-3, the V gene TRBV19; D may be TRBD1 (6 bases). The germline CDR1 and CDR2 sequences are LNHDA and SQIVND (reference sequence). V lost 6 bases and J 4 bases, leaving 19 bases between the germline ends. The CDR3 sequence is 16 residues long. The DNA of the CDR3 is TGTGCCAGTAGAAACCCCGGGACATCGGAAGGAAACACCATATATTTT. It encodes CASRNPGTSEGNTIYF.

J is TRBJ1-5 and V is TRBV7-8; D remains ambiguous. This CDR3 region has 13 residues. Per the germline V gene, CDR1 is SGHVS and CDR2 is FQNEAQ. Deletions cut 2 bases from V and 2 bases from J, with 4 bases between. Here the CDR3 reads CASSLRGNQPQHF. The CDR3 nucleotides are TGTGCCAGCAGCTTAAGAGGCAATCAGCCCCAGCATTTT.

The chain has TRBV5-1 and TRBJ1-3; 8 bases map to TRBD1. V dropped 4 bases and J dropped 0; count of bases not matched to a gene: 9. This CDR3 is 17 amino acids long. In germline, CDR1 is SGHRS, CDR2 YFSETQ. CDR3 DNA: TGCGCCAGCAGCCCGGGACAGGCCTTAAGCTCTGGAAACACCATATATTTT. This gives the protein CASSPGQALSSGNTIYF.

This clone was picked up a small number of times. The genes are TRBV19 and TRBJ2-6, with TRBD1 matching 8 bases. Germline V gene lookup returns CDR1 LNHDA and CDR2 SQIVND (reference sequence). This CDR3 spans 15 amino acids. The ends lost 10 bases at V and 3 bases at J; junction bases unmatched: 8. CDR3 residues: CAIDRGYSGANVLTF. The CDR3 DNA sequence: TGTGCCATCGACAGGGGATACAGTGGGGCCAACGTCCTGACTTTC.

This clone was picked up one time. The J gene is TRBJ2-2, the V gene TRBV19; 8 positions agree with TRBD2. CDR3 length: 16 residues. Germline lookup yields CDR1 LNHDA and CDR2 SQIVND (reference sequence). V lost 7 bases and J lost 5; bases outside the gene matches: 12. CDR3 bases: TGTGCCAGTACCGCCAGCCGGGAGGGCCTAACCGGGGAGCTGTTTTTT. Encoded protein: CASTASREGLTGELFF.

This clone is medium-sized. The J gene is TRBJ2-7, the V gene TRBV11-3, with a weak D call TRBD1 (6 bases). Germline lookup yields CDR1 SGHNT and CDR2 YENEEA. The germline V and J ends were trimmed by 2 bases and 6 bases, with 17 bases remaining between them. This CDR3 has 15 amino acids. For the CDR3, the DNA is TGTGCCAGCAGCTTATCCTTTGGGGGCTCGGGCGAGCAGTACTTC. It is translated as CASSLSFGGSGEQYF.

The chain links TRBV11-3 to TRBJ2-3; a weak D match, TRBD1 (5 bases). The V and J ends lost 5 bases and 2 bases respectively, with 11 bases between them. The germline V gene has CDR1 SGHNT and CDR2 YENEEA. This CDR3 spans 14 amino acids. DNA for the CDR3: TGTGCCAGCAGCCTGCAAGGGGACACAGATACGCAGTATTTT. This sequence encodes CASSLQGDTDTQYF.

V usage is TRBV14 and J usage is TRBJ2-7, with unresolved D. There are 16 residues in the CDR3. V lost 0 bases and J lost 7, with 19 bases in between. Germline V CDR1 and CDR2: SGHDN, FVKESK. The CDR3 loop is CASSQDIGTAWGEQYF. The CDR3 bases are TGTGCCAGCAGCCAAGATATTGGCACTGCCTGGGGAGAGCAGTACTTC.